Presented here are 7 T cell receptor beta chains from one specimen sequenced in a study of cytomegalovirus exposure and HLA in healthy donors. The PCR contained 60 Vbeta and 13 Jbeta primers. The repertoire was sequenced with immunoSEQ multiplex PCR; TCRdb's copy has only in-frame clones and lacks some. The sample consists of tens of thousands of clones, 35% to 55% of them appearing once. Specimen: PBMCs. The source is a woman aged 45-65 years in good health and CMV-seronegative.

There are a few counts of this clone. The V call is TRBV7-9, the J call TRBJ1-6; D might be TRBD1 (5 bases). Trimming pared 5 bases from V and 7 bases from J, leaving 9 bases between. The germline V gene has CDR1 SEHNR and CDR2 FQNEAQ (reference sequence). CDR3 size: 13 residues. CDR3 coding DNA: TGTGCCAGCAGCATCGACAGAAATTCACCCCTCCACTTT. Translation: CASSIDRNSPLHF.

V gene TRBV28 combines with J gene TRBJ1-4; 7 nucleotides match TRBD1. Germline loops: CDR1 MDHEN, CDR2 SYDVKM. V was clipped by 2 bases and J by 5 bases; unmatched bases: 11. This CDR3 comprises 17 residues. The CDR3 is CASSLGLTGTVNEKLFF. The DNA of the CDR3 is TGTGCCAGCAGTTTAGGTCTAACCGGGACAGTGAATGAAAAACTGTTTTTT. Drawing the rest from reference TRBV28 and TRBJ1-4, the complete variable domain is DVKVTQSSRYLVKRTGEKVFLECVQDMDHENMFWYRQDPGLGLRLIYFSYDVKMKEKGDIPEGYSVSREKKERFSLILESASTNQTSMYLCASSLGLTGTVNEKLFFGSGTQLSVL.

The chain has TRBV29-1 and TRBJ2-7; the match to TRBD2 covers 8 bases. V was pared by 4 bases and J by 4 bases, with 9 bases of the junction left unmatched. There are 14 residues in the CDR3. The germline V gene has CDR1 SQVTM and CDR2 ANQGSEA. CDR3 protein: CSVGRAGGWYEQYF. The CDR3 DNA reads TGCAGCGTTGGGAGGGCGGGAGGATGGTACGAGCAGTACTTC.

This clone was detected only a few times. This chain's CDR3 is CASSQDRGQGSSGNTIYF. The CDR3 DNA reads TGCGCCAGCAGCCAAGATAGGGGACAGGGCAGCTCTGGAAACACCATATATTTT. The rearrangement uses TRBV4-1 and TRBJ1-3; TRBD1 matches at 9 bases. The CDR3 totals 18 residues. With 0 bases clipped from V and 0 bases from J, the junction kept 6 bases outside the gene matches. CDR1 and CDR2 from the germline V gene are MGHRA and YSYEKL.

V is TRBV5-4 and J is TRBJ2-3, with D perhaps matching TRBD1 (6 bases). There are 15 residues in the CDR3. Trimming removed 4 bases from V and 2 bases from J, with 14 bases in between. Germline assignment: CDR1 SGHNT and CDR2 YYREEE (reference sequence). CDR3: CASSARTEHTDTQYF. The CDR3 DNA follows: TGTGCCAGCAGCGCAAGGACAGAACACACAGATACGCAGTATTTT.

This sequence joins TRBV18 and TRBJ1-3; 9 nucleotides line up with TRBD1. V was pared by 3 bases and J by 6 bases, with 6 bases of the junction left unmatched. This CDR3 has 15 amino acids. CDR1 and CDR2 from the germline V gene are KGHSH and LQKENI. CDR3 in amino acids: CASSPLTGGENTIYF. The CDR3 coding sequence is TGTGCCAGCTCACCTTTGACAGGGGGAGAAAACACCATATATTTT.

The rearrangement uses TRBV7-2 and TRBJ1-5; 11 bases fit TRBD1. Germline-derived CDR1 and CDR2 are SGHTA and FQGNSA. The CDR3 consists of 18 residues. Trimming removed 10 bases from V and 2 bases from J; junction bases left unmatched: 16. For the CDR3, the DNA is TGTGCCATGCGGGCTGCCGGGACAGGGGGATCACGCAATCAGCCCCAGCATTTT. It yields the protein CAMRAAGTGGSRNQPQHF.